This is a list of T cell receptor beta chains from one sample in a study of blood T cell repertoires in COVID-19. Repertoires were generated with immunoSEQ multiplex PCR, while TCRdb's copy carries only in-frame clones and drops some. The data contain about 150,000 clones, about 90% of them seen just once; the ten biggest clones take up less than 4.5%. Input material: peripheral blood. The receptors stem from a woman in her sixties or seventies with active or convalescent COVID-19. Both conserved end residues are part of each CDR3.

v_call: TRBV29-1
cdr3_aa: CSVEDGGPNEKLFF

v_call: TRBV27
cdr3_aa: CASSLSYLSGNTIYF

v_call: TRBV30
cdr3_aa: CAWSPGTDNSPLHF

v_call: TRBV9
cdr3_aa: CASSPTDREIQPQHF

v_call: TRBV5-4
cdr3_aa: CASSLHGETQYF

v_call: TRBV9
cdr3_aa: CASSVVGGLGSYNEQFF

v_call: TRBV7-6
cdr3_aa: CASSLQTGDWSNQPQHF

v_call: TRBV5-6
cdr3_aa: CASSHGSGTGDTEAFF

v_call: TRBV6-5
cdr3_aa: CASSYPGGYGYTF

v_call: TRBV4-1
cdr3_aa: CASSRDRETQYF

v_call: TRBV5-1
cdr3_aa: CASSLTGIRGYTF

v_call: TRBV11-2
cdr3_aa: CASSLDRNNQPQHF

v_call: TRBV19
cdr3_aa: CASSPRDRGHNQPQHF

v_call: TRBV23-1
cdr3_aa: CASSQSFQAEYETQYF

v_call: TRBV28
cdr3_aa: CASSLTVGPLRDEKLFF

v_call: TRBV19
cdr3_aa: CASGTVTNEKLFF

v_call: TRBV5-6
cdr3_aa: CASSWDTQAGGYTF

v_call: TRBV4-3
cdr3_aa: CASSQEGTVNEKLFF